The 5 T cell receptor beta chains reported below all come from one sample, sequenced in a study of brain metastases from non-small cell lung cancer. The method was immunoSEQ multiplex PCR; TCRdb's version includes in-frame clones alone and lacks a portion of them. The data contain 4,500 to 5,000 clones, around nine tenths of them singletons. What was sequenced was tissue from a brain metastasis. The origin of the receptors is a donor aged 40 or older with non-small cell lung cancer.

Only one count was recorded for this clone. The chain couples TRBV2 to TRBJ2-7; 7 bases agree with TRBD1. The CDR3 totals 14 residues. Germline lookup yields CDR1 SNHLY and CDR2 FYNNEI. Trimming removed 5 bases from V and 6 bases from J; junction bases left unmatched: 10. The CDR3 is CASSLHTGAVEQYF. CDR3 nucleotide sequence: TGTGCCAGCAGTCTTCATACAGGGGCGGTCGAGCAGTACTTC.

This clone was seen a few times. The CDR3 spells CASPATETGELFF. CDR3 DNA sequence: TGTGCCAGCCCGGCTACGGAAACCGGGGAGCTGTTTTTT. This chain joins TRBV6-5 and TRBJ2-2; D is uncertain. This CDR3 is 13 amino acids long. Deletions cut 8 bases from V and 5 bases from J, with 12 bases between. The V gene's germline CDR1 is MNHEY and CDR2 SVGAGI.

The J gene is TRBJ1-2, the V gene TRBV29-1; D may be TRBD1 (5 bases). The germline V gene encodes CDR1 SQVTM and CDR2 ANQGSEA. The CDR3 has 13 amino acids. The ends were cut back, 4 bases at V and 4 bases at J, with 13 bases in the middle. The CDR3 is CSVGEQALYGYTF. The CDR3 DNA reads TGCAGCGTTGGGGAACAGGCACTCTATGGCTACACCTTC.

This chain connects TRBV6-1 to TRBJ1-5, with a possible D match to TRBD1 (5 bases). The CDR3 spans 15 residues. Trimming removed 5 bases at V and 4 bases at J, with 15 bases between. The germline V gene encodes CDR1 MNHNS and CDR2 SASEGT. The CDR3 coding sequence is TGTGCCAGCAGTTCTCATCAGGGCAGGAATCAGCCCCAGCATTTT. Amino acid sequence: CASSSHQGRNQPQHF.

The V and J genes are TRBV7-8 and TRBJ2-1; D possibly uses TRBD1 or TRBD2 (5 bases each). V was trimmed by 4 bases and J by 3 bases, leaving 16 bases between them. Germline CDR1 is SGHVS and CDR2 is FQNEAQ. The length of the CDR3 is 16 residues. In nucleotides, the CDR3 is TGTGCCAGCAGCTACCGGGAAGCGAGGGGCTACAATGAGCAGTTCTTC. This encodes CASSYREARGYNEQFF.